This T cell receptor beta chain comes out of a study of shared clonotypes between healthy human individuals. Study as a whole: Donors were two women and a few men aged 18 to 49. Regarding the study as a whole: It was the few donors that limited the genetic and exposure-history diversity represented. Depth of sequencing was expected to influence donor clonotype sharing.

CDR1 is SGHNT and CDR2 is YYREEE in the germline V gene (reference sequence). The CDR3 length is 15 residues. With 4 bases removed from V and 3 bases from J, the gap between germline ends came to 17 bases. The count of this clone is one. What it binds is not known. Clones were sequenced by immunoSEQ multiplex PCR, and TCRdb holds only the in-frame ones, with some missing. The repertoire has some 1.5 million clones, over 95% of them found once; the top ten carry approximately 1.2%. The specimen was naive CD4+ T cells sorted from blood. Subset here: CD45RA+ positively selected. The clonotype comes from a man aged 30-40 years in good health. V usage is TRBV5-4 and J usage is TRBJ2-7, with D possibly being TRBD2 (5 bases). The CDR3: CASSPEVGRGYEQYF. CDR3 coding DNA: TGTGCCAGCAGCCCGGAGGTCGGACGGGGCTACGAGCAGTACTTC.